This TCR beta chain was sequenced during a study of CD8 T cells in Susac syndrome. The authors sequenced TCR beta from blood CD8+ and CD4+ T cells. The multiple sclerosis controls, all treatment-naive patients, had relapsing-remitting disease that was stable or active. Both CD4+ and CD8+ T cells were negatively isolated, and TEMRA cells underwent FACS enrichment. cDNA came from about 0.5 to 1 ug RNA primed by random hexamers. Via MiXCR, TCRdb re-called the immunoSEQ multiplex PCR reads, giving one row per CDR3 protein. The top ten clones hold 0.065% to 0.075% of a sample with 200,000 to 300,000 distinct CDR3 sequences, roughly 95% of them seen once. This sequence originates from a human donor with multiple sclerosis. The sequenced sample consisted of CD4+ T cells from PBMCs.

The CDR3 protein is CASSSVPSVGIQYF. For the CDR3, the DNA is TGTGCCAGCAGTTCGGTTCCTAGCGTTGGCATTCAGTACTTC. The chain joins TRBV12-3 or TRBV12-4 to TRBJ2-4; the D gene is possibly TRBD2 (6 bases). Trimming took 4 bases from V and 9 from J, leaving 16 bases between them. The CDR3 is 14 residues long.